These 10 T cell receptor beta chains came from one sample sequenced in a study of cytomegalovirus exposure and HLA in healthy donors. Assay used: immunoSEQ multiplex PCR; TCRdb lists only in-frame clones, some missing. The sample carries about 140,000 clones, 80% to 90% recorded once. The sequencing input was PBMCs. These receptors were obtained from a young woman in good health and CMV-seropositive.

The chain couples TRBV18 to TRBJ2-7; D is possibly TRBD2 (7 bases). This CDR3 is built from 16 residues. Trimming took off 2 bases at V and 9 bases at J, with 23 bases between the two ends. Germline assignment: CDR1 KGHSH and CDR2 LQKENI. The CDR3, as DNA: TGTGCCAGCTCACCAGATGCCGCGGGGGCGTCTTTCGGGCAGTACTTC. Translation: CASSPDAAGASFGQYF. The complete variable domain, with remaining parts taken from reference TRBV18 and TRBJ2-7, reads NAGVMQNPRHLVRRRGQEARLRCSPMKGHSHVYWYRQLPEEGLKFMVYLQKENIIDESGMPKERFSAEFPKEGPSILRIQQVVRGDSAAYFCASSPDAAGASFGQYFGPGTRLTVT.

The V call is TRBV18, the J call TRBJ2-1, with 8 bases that match TRBD1. The CDR3 consists of 17 residues. CDR1 and CDR2 from the germline V gene are KGHSH and LQKENI. J gave up 0 bases and V 2 bases, and 6 bases lay outside the gene matches. The CDR3 loop is CASSPNAGTGSYNEQFF. CDR3 nucleotides: TGTGCCAGCTCACCAAACGCCGGGACAGGCTCCTACAATGAGCAGTTCTTC.

V is TRBV18 and J is TRBJ1-1; 7 positions match TRBD1. Germline V gene data show CDR1 as KGHSH and CDR2 as LQKENI. The CDR3 totals 15 residues. Unmatched junction bases numbered 7, after V lost 3 bases and J lost 3 bases. Written as DNA, the CDR3 is TGTGCCAGCTCACCGTCTGACAGGGTGGACACTGAAGCTTTCTTT. This gives the protein CASSPSDRVDTEAFF. The variable domain in full, with the rest retrieved from reference TRBV18 and TRBJ1-1, is NAGVMQNPRHLVRRRGQEARLRCSPMKGHSHVYWYRQLPEEGLKFMVYLQKENIIDESGMPKERFSAEFPKEGPSILRIQQVVRGDSAAYFCASSPSDRVDTEAFFGQGTRLTVV.

This chain joins TRBV9 and TRBJ2-7, with 11 bases aligning to TRBD1. Germline loops: CDR1 SGDLS, CDR2 YYNGEE. CDR3 size: 15 residues. V lost 0 bases, J lost 7 bases, and 6 bases stayed unmatched. The CDR3 loop reads CASSVGGQGAGEQYF. The CDR3 DNA reads as TGTGCCAGCAGCGTAGGCGGACAGGGGGCGGGTGAGCAGTACTTC.

The genes are TRBV30 and TRBJ2-5; tentative D call: TRBD2 (5 bases). This CDR3 is 12 amino acids long. In germline, CDR1 is GTSNPN, CDR2 SVGIG (reference sequence). V shed 3 bases and J shed 5 bases, with 10 bases lying between them. CDR3 sequence reads: CAWSQGGETQYF. The CDR3 region has the DNA TGTGCCTGGAGCCAAGGCGGGGAGACCCAGTACTTC. Full variable domain (missing parts from reference TRBV30 and TRBJ2-5): SQTIHQWPATLVQPVGSPLSLECTVEGTSNPNLYWYRQAAGRGLQLLFYSVGIGQISSEVPQNLSASRPQDRQFILSSKKLLLSDSGFYLCAWSQGGETQYFGPGTRLLVL.

This chain links TRBV9 with TRBJ2-7; 7 nucleotides agree with TRBD1. The V and J ends lost 3 bases and 3 bases, in that order; junction bases with no gene match: 9. The length of the CDR3 is 15 residues. Germline CDR1 and CDR2: SGDLS and YYNGEE. In nucleotides, the CDR3 is TGTGCCAGCAGCGCCGCCGGGACAGTAGACTACGAGCAGTACTTC. Translating it yields CASSAAGTVDYEQYF.

To note about this clone: One end of the junction does not line up with germline, which may come from a read error. The CDR3 here is CAGSGYIFYGYTF. The CDR3 coding sequence is TGTGCCGGCAGCGGGTACATTTTTTATGGCTACACCTTC. The rearrangement links TRBV6-1 to TRBJ1-2, with D hard to call. Germline assignment: CDR1 MNHNS and CDR2 SASEGT. The CDR3 has 13 residues.

This clone appeared a few times. The CDR3 loop is CASSQGGPSSSSYNEQFF. The CDR3 DNA sequence: TGTGCCAGCAGCCAAGGGGGCCCCTCCTCCAGCTCCTACAATGAGCAGTTCTTC. This chain uses TRBV5-4 with TRBJ2-1, with 7 positions matching TRBD1. The CDR3 is made up of 18 amino acids. CDR1 and CDR2 (germline): SGHNT, YYREEE (reference sequence). Trimming removed 4 bases from V and 0 bases from J; junction bases left unmatched: 13.

V and J are TRBV6-6 and TRBJ1-5, with TRBD1 matching 9 bases. After removal of 7 bases from V and 4 bases from J, the junction contained 8 bases not matched to a gene. The CDR3 contains 15 residues. Germline lookup yields CDR1 MNHNY and CDR2 SVGAGI (reference sequence). CDR3 sequence reads: CASTGQGSRNQPQHF. CDR3 DNA sequence: TGTGCCAGCACCGGACAGGGGTCACGAAATCAGCCCCAGCATTTT.

The V call is TRBV5-1, the J call TRBJ2-2; possible D gene TRBD1, 6 bases. Looked up from germline, CDR1 is SGHRS and CDR2 is YFSETQ. This CDR3 has 15 residues. V was trimmed by 5 bases and J by 0 bases, leaving 11 bases between them. The CDR3 DNA sequence: TGCGCCAGCAGTTTTAGGGACACGAACACCGGGGAGCTGTTTTTT. Translated, it gives CASSFRDTNTGELFF.